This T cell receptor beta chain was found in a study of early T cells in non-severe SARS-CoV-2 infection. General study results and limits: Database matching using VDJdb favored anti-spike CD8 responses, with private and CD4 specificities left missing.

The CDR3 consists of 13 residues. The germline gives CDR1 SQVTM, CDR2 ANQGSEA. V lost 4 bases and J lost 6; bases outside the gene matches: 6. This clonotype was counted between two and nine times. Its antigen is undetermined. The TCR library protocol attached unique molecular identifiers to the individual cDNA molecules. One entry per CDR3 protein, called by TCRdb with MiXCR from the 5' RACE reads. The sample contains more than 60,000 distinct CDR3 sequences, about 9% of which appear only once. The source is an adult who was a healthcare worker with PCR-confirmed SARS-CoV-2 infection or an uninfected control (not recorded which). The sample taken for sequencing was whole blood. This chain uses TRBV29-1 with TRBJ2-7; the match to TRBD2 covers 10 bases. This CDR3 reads CSVVASGRGEQYF. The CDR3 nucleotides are TGCAGCGTTGTGGCTAGCGGGAGAGGCGAGCAGTACTTC.